Here is one TCR beta chain with its context. The antigen is unknown. The entry originates in a study of T-cell reconstitution after alpha-beta-depleted transplantation in children. A library of TCRbeta sequences, prepared with unique molecular identifiers, was generated. From the PCR reads, TCRdb called clonotypes with MiXCR, one entry per CDR3 protein. The repertoire holds 900,000 or so distinct CDR3 sequences, with approximately 15% as singletons. General observations from the study: The authors attributed T-cell counts and diversity one year after transplant mostly to newly produced T cells.

CDR1 is DFQATT and CDR2 is SNEGSKA in the germline V gene (reference sequence). This CDR3 spans 14 amino acids. Trimming took 2 bases from V and 6 from J, leaving 16 bases between them. Sequencing used PBMCs, mostly from graft donor cells, obtained 360 days after TCRalphabeta/CD19-depleted stem cell transplant. This sequence joins TRBV20-1 and TRBJ1-1; D is ambiguous. This sequence was found in a male patient aged 10-17 years who had a stem cell transplant for acute lymphoblastic leukemia, so the T cells may come from the graft donor. The CDR3 region is CSARPPQERAEAFF. The DNA for the CDR3 is TGCAGTGCTAGACCCCCCCAGGAGAGGGCTGAAGCTTTCTTT.